This T cell receptor (beta chain) was observed in a study of technical replicates of blood from a handful of donors. TCRdb's table, derived via immunoSEQ multiplex PCR, lists solely in-frame clones and lacks some. The sample includes 45,000 to 55,000 clones, about 96% seen only once; the top ten take under 0.45%. Germline V gene sequence: CDR1 ENHRY, CDR2 SYGVKD. The CDR3 totals 15 residues. J lost 2 bases, V lost 5 bases, and 5 bases had no gene match. This receptor was identified in a human donor in good health. The chain uses TRBV10-3 and TRBJ2-3; TRBD1 agrees at 9 bases. Sequencing input: T cells isolated from PBMCs. The CDR3 loop is CAISSGTGNTDTQYF. CDR3 DNA: TGTGCCATCAGTTCCGGGACAGGGAACACAGATACGCAGTATTTT.